This is a list of T cell receptor beta chains from one sample in a study of shared clonotypes between healthy human individuals. Some clones are missing from TCRdb's copy, which holds only in-frame ones; the method was immunoSEQ multiplex PCR. The sample records about 2.4 million clones, more than 90% being singletons. Input material: naive CD4+ T cells sorted from blood. The receptor source for this set is a man in his late teens or twenties in good health. Both conserved end residues are trimmed from each CDR3. Fields, in order: J gene, V gene, CDR3 protein.

>TRBJ2-7|TRBV7-2
ASSLGLGRGPYEQY
>TRBJ2-1|TRBV7-2
ASSLAGGFDEQF
>TRBJ1-5|TRBV4-1
ASSQGLEPQH
>TRBJ1-5|TRBV18
ASSPQGGQPQH
>TRBJ2-6|TRBV2
ASLYLGGLGANVLT
>TRBJ2-2|TRBV27
ASTTRVQNLNTGELF
>TRBJ2-2|TRBV15
ATSRDRLNTGELF
>TRBJ2-7|TRBV10-1
ASSKDRAYEQY
>TRBJ2-3|TRBV6-6
ASSSRPSGADTQY
>TRBJ2-3|TRBV5-8
ASSLPWGAVGTDTQY
>TRBJ1-1|TRBV21-1
ASRNRELGTEAF
>TRBJ2-7|TRBV14
ASSQEGTGRYEQY
>TRBJ2-3|TRBV19
AASRGGPPGLGTQY
>TRBJ1-1|TRBV19
ASSAPGQTNEAF
>TRBJ2-7|TRBV27
ASRPTRALYEQY
>TRBJ1-5|TRBV6-5
ASSSQPGGQPQH
>TRBJ1-2|TRBV19
ASGTERPPYT
>TRBJ2-1|TRBV6-1
ASSEASFWDRGRYEQF
>TRBJ2-7|TRBV18
ASSPSRGSYEQY
>TRBJ2-1|TRBV7-7
ASSSVLAGGGEQF
>TRBJ2-7|TRBV6-5
ASRRQDSYEQY
>TRBJ2-2|TRBV11-2
ASSSTGTVTGELF